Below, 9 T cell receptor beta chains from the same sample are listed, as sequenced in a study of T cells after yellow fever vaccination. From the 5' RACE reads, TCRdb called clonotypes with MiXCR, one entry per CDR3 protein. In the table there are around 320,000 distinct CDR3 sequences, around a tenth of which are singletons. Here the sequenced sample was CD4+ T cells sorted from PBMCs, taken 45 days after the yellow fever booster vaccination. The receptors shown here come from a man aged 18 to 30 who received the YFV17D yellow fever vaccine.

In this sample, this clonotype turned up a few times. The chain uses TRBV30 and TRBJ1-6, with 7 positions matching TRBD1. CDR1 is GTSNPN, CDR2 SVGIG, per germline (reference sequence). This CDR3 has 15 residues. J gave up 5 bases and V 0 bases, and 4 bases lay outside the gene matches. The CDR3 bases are TGTGCCTGGAGTGTTCCGGGACAGCATAATTCACCCCTCCACTTT. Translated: CAWSVPGQHNSPLHF.

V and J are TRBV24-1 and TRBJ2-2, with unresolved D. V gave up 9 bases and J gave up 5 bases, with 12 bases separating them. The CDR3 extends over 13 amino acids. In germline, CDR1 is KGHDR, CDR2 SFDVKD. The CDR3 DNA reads TGTGCCACCCGGAGTGGTGTGACCGGGGAGCTGTTTTTT. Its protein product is CATRSGVTGELFF.

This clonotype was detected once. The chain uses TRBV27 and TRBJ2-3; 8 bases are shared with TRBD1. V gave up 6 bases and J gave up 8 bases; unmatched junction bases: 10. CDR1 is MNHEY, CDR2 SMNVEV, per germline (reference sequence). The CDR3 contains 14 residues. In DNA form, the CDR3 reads TGTGCCAGCAGCAGGGGGCAAGGCTATAGTACGCAGTATTTT. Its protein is CASSRGQGYSTQYF.

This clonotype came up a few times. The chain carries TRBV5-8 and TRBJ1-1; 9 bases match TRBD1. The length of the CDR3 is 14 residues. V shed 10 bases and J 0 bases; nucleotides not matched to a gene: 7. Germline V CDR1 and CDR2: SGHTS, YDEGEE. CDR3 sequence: CASRDRALNTEAFF. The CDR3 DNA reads TGTGCCTCCCGGGACAGGGCCCTGAACACTGAAGCTTTCTTT.

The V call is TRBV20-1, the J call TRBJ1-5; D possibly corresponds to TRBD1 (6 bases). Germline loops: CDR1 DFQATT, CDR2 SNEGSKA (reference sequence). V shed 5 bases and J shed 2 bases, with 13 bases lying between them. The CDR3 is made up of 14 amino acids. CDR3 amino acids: CSARGGAGNQPQHF. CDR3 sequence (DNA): TGCAGTGCTCGAGGGGGGGCGGGCAATCAGCCCCAGCATTTT.

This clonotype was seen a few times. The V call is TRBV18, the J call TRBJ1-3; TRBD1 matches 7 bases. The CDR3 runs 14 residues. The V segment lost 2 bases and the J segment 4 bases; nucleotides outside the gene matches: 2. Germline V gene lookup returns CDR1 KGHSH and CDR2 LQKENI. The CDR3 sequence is CASSPGTDGNTIYF. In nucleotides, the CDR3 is TGTGCCAGCTCACCAGGGACAGACGGAAACACCATATATTTT.

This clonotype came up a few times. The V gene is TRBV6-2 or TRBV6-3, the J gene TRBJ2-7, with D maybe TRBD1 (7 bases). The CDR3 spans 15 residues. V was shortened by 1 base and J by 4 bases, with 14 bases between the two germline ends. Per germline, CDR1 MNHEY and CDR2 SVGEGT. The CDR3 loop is CASSYLETGRYEQYF. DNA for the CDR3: TGTGCCAGCAGTTACTTAGAGACAGGGAGGTACGAGCAGTACTTC.

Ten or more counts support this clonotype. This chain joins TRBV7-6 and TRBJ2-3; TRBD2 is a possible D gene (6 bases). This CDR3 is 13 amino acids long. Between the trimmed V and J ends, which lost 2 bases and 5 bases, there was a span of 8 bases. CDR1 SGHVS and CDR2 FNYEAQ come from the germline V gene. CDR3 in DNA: TGTGCCAGCAGCTTACCCGGGAGAGATACGCAGTATTTT. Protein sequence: CASSLPGRDTQYF.

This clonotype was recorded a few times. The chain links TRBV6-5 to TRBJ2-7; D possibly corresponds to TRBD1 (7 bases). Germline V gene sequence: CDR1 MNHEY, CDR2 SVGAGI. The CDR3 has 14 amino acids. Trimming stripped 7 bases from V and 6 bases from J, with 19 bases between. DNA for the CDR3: TGTGCCAGCACCTTCCCAGGGGGGCAGCCCGAGCAGTACTTC. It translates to CASTFPGGQPEQYF.